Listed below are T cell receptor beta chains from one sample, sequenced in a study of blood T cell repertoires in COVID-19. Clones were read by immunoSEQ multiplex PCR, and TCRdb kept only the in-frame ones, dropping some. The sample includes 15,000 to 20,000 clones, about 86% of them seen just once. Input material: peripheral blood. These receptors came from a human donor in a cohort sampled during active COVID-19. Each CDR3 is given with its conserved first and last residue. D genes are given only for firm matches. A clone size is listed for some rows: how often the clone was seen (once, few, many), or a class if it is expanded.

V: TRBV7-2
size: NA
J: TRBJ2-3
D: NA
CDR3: CASSLIRDTQYF
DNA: TGTGCCAGCAGCTTAATCCGTGATACGCAGTATTTT

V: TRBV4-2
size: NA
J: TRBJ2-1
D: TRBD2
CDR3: CASSHSSGRGYNEQFF
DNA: TGTGCCAGCAGCCATAGTAGCGGGAGGGGCTACAATGAGCAGTTCTTC

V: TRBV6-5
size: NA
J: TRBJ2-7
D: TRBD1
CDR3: CASSPGQGIYEQYF
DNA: TGTGCCAGCAGTCCCGGACAGGGAATCTACGAGCAGTACTTC

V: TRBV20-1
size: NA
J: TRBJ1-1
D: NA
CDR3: CSTRRTEAFF
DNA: TGCAGTACACGGAGAACTGAAGCTTTCTTT

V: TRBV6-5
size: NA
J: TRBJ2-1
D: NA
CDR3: CASSRSPRNEQFF
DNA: TGTGCCAGCAGCCGTTCCCCACGGAATGAGCAGTTCTTC

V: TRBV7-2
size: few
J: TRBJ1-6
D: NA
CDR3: CASSPNAASALHF
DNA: TGTGCCAGCAGCCCTAATGCTGCCTCGGCCCTCCACTTT

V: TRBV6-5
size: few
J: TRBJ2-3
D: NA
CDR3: CASRWTYTDTQYF
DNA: TGTGCCAGCAGGTGGACATACACAGATACGCAGTATTTT

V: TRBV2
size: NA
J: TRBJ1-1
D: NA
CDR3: CASSEVYVSTEAFF
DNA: TGTGCCAGCAGTGAAGTATATGTGAGTACTGAAGCTTTCTTT

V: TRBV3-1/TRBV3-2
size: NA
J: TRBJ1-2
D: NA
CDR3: CASSQESGLSASGGYTF
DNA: TGTGCCAGCAGCCAAGAATCAGGATTGAGCGCATCGGGAGGCTACACCTTC

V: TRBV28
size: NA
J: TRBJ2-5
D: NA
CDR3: CASSSPTAGQYF
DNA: TGTGCCAGCAGTTCACCGACAGCCGGTCAGTACTTC

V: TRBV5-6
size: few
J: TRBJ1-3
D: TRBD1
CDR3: CASSRGGQGGYYSGNTIYF
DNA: TGTGCCAGCAGCCGTGGCGGACAGGGGGGTTACTACTCTGGAAACACCATATATTTT

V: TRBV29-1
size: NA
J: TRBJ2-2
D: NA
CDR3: CSVEQGGTGELFF
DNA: TGCAGCGTTGAACAGGGGGGAACCGGGGAGCTGTTTTTT

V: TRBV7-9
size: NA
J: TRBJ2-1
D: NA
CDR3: CASSLRGSEAGRYNEQFF
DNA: TGTGCCAGCAGCTTAAGGGGCTCAGAAGCGGGCCGTTACAATGAGCAGTTCTTC

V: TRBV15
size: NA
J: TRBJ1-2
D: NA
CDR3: CATSPAKGVLNYGYTF
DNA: TGTGCCACCAGCCCAGCTAAGGGGGTCCTTAACTATGGCTACACCTTC

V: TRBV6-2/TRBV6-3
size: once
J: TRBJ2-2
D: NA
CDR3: CASSLDRGGELFF
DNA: TGTGCCAGCAGCCTTGACCGGGGCGGGGAGCTGTTTTTT

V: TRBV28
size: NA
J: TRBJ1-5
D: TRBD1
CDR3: CASSQRTGAGNQPQHF
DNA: TGTGCCAGCAGTCAACGAACAGGGGCCGGCAATCAGCCCCAGCATTTT

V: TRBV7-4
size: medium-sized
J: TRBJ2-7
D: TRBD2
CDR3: CASSSDSGAPTYEQYF
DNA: TGTGCCAGCAGCTCGGATAGCGGGGCACCTACCTACGAGCAGTACTTC

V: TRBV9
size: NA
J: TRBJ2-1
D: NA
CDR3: CASSARLSSYNEQFF
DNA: TGTGCCAGCAGCGCCCGTCTGAGCTCCTACAATGAGCAGTTCTTC

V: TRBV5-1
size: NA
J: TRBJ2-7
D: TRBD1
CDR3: CASSLGQLQGFLYEQYF
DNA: TGCGCCAGCAGCTTGGGTCAGCTACAGGGGTTCCTCTACGAGCAGTACTTC

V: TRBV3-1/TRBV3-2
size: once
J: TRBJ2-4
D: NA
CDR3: CASSQDILAKNIQYF
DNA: TGTGCCAGCAGCCAGGACATCTTAGCCAAAAACATTCAGTACTTC

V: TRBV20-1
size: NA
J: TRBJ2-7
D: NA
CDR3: CSASSGDEQYF
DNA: TGCAGTGCTTCCTCAGGGGACGAGCAGTACTTC

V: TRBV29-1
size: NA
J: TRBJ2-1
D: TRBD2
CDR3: CSASLAVSYNEQFF
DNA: TGCAGCGCGTCACTAGCGGTCTCCTACAATGAGCAGTTCTTC

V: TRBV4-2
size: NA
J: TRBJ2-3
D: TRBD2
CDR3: CASSQVLAGGPDTQYF
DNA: TGTGCCAGCAGCCAAGTTCTAGCGGGGGGGCCAGATACGCAGTATTTT

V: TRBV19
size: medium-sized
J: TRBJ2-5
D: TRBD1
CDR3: CASSPLRQGGETQYF
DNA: TGTGCCAGTAGTCCCCTGAGACAGGGTGGGGAGACCCAGTACTTC

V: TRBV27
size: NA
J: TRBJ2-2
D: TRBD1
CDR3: CASRQGWNTGELFF
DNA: TGTGCCAGTAGACAGGGATGGAACACCGGGGAGCTGTTTTTT

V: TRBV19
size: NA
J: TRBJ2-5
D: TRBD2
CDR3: CASSTRLAEAQETQYF
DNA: TGTGCCAGTAGTACCAGACTAGCGGAGGCACAGGAGACCCAGTACTTC

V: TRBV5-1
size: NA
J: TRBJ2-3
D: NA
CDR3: CASSLEWDTSTDTQYF
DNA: TGCGCCAGCAGCTTGGAGTGGGACACCAGCACAGATACGCAGTATTTT

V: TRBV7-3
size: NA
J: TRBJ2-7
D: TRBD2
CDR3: CASSLGASGSSYEQYF
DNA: TGTGCCAGCAGCTTAGGAGCTAGCGGGAGCTCCTACGAGCAGTACTTC

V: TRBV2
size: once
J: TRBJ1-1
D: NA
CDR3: CASSNQGLSTEAFF
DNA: TGTGCCAGCAGTAACCAGGGTTTGAGCACTGAAGCTTTCTTT

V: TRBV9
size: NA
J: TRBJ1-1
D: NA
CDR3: CASSVGGRGAPPEAFF
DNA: TGTGCCAGCAGCGTAGGGGGGAGGGGCGCACCCCCTGAAGCTTTCTTT

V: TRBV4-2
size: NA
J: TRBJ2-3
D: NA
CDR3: CASSQGWGVSTDTQYF
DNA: TGTGCCAGCAGCCAAGGGTGGGGCGTAAGCACAGATACGCAGTATTTT

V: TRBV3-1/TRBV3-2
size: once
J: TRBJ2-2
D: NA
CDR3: CASSQVRGATGELFF
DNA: TGTGCCAGCAGCCAAGTTCGCGGTGCCACCGGGGAGCTGTTTTTT

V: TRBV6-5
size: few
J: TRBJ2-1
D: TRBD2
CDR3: CASAPSGNYNEQFF
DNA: TGTGCCAGCGCCCCTAGCGGGAACTACAATGAGCAGTTCTTC

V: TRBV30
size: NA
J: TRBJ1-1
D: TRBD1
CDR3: CAWSQDRGRRAFF
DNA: TGTGCCTGGTCTCAGGACAGGGGGCGTCGGGCTTTCTTT

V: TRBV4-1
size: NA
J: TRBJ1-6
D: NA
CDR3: CASREGEWGNSPLHF
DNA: TGCGCCAGCAGAGAGGGAGAGTGGGGAAATTCACCCCTCCACTTT